Only one count was recorded for the clone carrying this TCR beta chain. Its antigen is currently unknown. The record originates from a study of cytotoxic CD8 clonotypes in ibrutinib-treated CLL. Overall study results and limits: At progression, clonality fell back toward baseline after rising at ibrutinib response.

Here immunoSEQ multiplex PCR was the method, and the copy in TCRdb shows in-frame clones only, minus some. The table lists roughly 180,000 clones, around 80% of them singletons, with about 4.3% in the top ten. Germline V gives CDR1 LNHDA, CDR2 SQIVND (reference sequence). V lost 4 bases to trimming and J lost 1 base, with 10 bases between them. The CDR3 is 14 residues long. This rearrangement joins TRBV19 to TRBJ1-1; D not certain. The sample consisted of PBMCs, taken after 24 months of ibrutinib treatment. This sequence originates from a human donor with chronic lymphocytic leukemia. The CDR3 bases are TGTGCCAGTAGTAAAAGGACCGAGAACACTGAAGCTTTCTTT. It translates to CASSKRTENTEAFF. The full variable domain, with the rest looked up from reference TRBV19 and TRBJ1-1, is DGGITQSPKYLFRKEGQNVTLSCEQNLNHDAMYWYRQDPGQGLRLIYYSQIVNDFQKGDIAEGYSVSREKKESFPLTVTSAQKNPTAFYLCASSKRTENTEAFFGQGTRLTVV.